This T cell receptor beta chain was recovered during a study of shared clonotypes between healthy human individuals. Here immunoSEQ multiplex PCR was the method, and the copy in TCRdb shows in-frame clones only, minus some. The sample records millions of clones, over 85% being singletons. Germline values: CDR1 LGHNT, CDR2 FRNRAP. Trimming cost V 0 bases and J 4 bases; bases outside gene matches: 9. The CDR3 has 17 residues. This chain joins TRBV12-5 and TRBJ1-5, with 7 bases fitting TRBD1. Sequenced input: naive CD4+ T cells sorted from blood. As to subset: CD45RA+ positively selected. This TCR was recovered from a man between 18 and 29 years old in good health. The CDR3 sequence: CASGLVPAGTDNQPQHF. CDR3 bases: TGTGCTAGTGGTTTGGTTCCCGCCGGGACAGATAATCAGCCCCAGCATTTT.